This T cell receptor (beta chain) was sequenced in a study of T cell responses to AZD1222 COVID-19 vaccine. Whole-study findings and limits: The peak T cell response came first, and repertoires were sampled only after it. Regions 160-218 and 743-854 held dominance among vaccine-associated CD4 TCRs, which spanned spike.

Sequenced by immunoSEQ multiplex PCR; TCRdb stores in-frame clones only, minus some. Seen here are tens of thousands of clones, about 90% observed once, and the top ten hold 4.9%. Deletions cut 6 bases from V and 0 bases from J, with 8 bases between. Per the germline V gene, CDR1 is WNHNN and CDR2 is SYGVQD (reference sequence). CDR3 length equals 13 residues. Of note for this clone: Antigen unknown.

V gene TRBV10-1 combines with J gene TRBJ1-1; D unclear. The source of this sequence is an adult in good health. The material was peripheral blood, obtained on day 0 of AZD1222 vaccination. The CDR3 nucleotides are TGCGCCAGCAGACAAGATATGAACACTGAAGCTTTCTTT. It yields the protein CASRQDMNTEAFF.